This entry lists 18 T cell receptor beta chains sequenced from one sample in a study of CXCR3-negative and CXCR3-positive naive CD8 T cells. Libraries were UMI-labeled 5' RACE TRB cDNA. From the 5' RACE reads, TCRdb lists one entry per CDR3 protein and no DNA. In all, the sample yields 90,000 to 95,000 distinct CDR3 sequences. Material: naive CXCR3- CD8+ T cells from blood. Indicated subset: CD45RO-CCR7+CD27+CD95- naive CD8+ T cells lacking CXCR3 (TNR3-). The receptors shown here come from a human donor in good health. Some clones in this sample may be carry-over from other donors' samples.

V usage is TRBV28 and J usage is TRBJ1-2; absent DNA, TCRdb's TRBD1 call cannot be checked. Germline CDR1 reads MDHEN; CDR2 reads SYDVKM. The CDR3 length is 14 residues. This chain's CDR3 is CASSLQGWGYGYTF.

This chain joins TRBV12-2 and TRBJ1-6; TCRdb calls TRBD1, which cannot be checked without DNA. TRBV12-2 has pseudogene status. The CDR3 covers 12 residues. The CDR3 spells CASRLIGTGSRF.

CDR3 amino acids: CASSPPAGGVYNEQFF. The chain employs TRBV18 and TRBJ2-1; the TRBD1 assignment by TCRdb is unverifiable without DNA. The CDR3 has 16 amino acids. Germline CDR1 KGHSH, CDR2 LQKENI.

The CDR3 loop is CASTGSEYEQYF. The J gene is TRBJ2-7, the V gene TRBV28; as DNA is missing, the TRBD1 call by TCRdb cannot be tested. Germline lookup yields CDR1 MDHEN and CDR2 SYDVKM. The CDR3 runs 12 residues.

The gene calls are TRBV4-1 and TRBJ2-7; TCRdb lists TRBD1, though no DNA is available to test this call. The CDR3 consists of 15 residues. CDR1 is MGHRA and CDR2 is YSYEKL in the germline V gene. The CDR3 loop reads CASSQDRGPGGGKYF.

The CDR3 here is CASRRDMSYEQYF. This rearrangement joins TRBV6-5 to TRBJ2-7; as DNA is missing, the TRBD1 call by TCRdb cannot be tested. The CDR3 loop spans 13 amino acids. The germline gives CDR1 MNHEY, CDR2 SVGAGI.

V gene TRBV7-9 combines with J gene TRBJ2-3. CDR3 length: 14 amino acids. In germline, CDR1 is SEHNR, CDR2 FQNEAQ (reference sequence). The CDR3 loop is CASSLAGLTDTQYF.

The gene calls are TRBV20-1 and TRBJ2-7. Germline loops: CDR1 DFQATT, CDR2 SNEGSKA (reference sequence). The length of the CDR3 is 13 residues. The CDR3 spells CSARAVISYEQYF.

The V call is TRBV7-6, the J call TRBJ2-7. The CDR3 sequence is 13 residues long. The germline V gene has CDR1 SGHVS and CDR2 FNYEAQ. CDR3 loop: CASSLDSNYEQYF.

This chain links TRBV6-6 with TRBJ1-4. The germline CDR1 and CDR2 sequences are MNHNY and SVGAGI (reference sequence). This CDR3 is 14 amino acids long. CDR3 loop: CASSYGHGGEKLFF.

This chain joins TRBV28 and TRBJ1-1. The germline V gene has CDR1 MDHEN and CDR2 SYDVKM. This CDR3 has 13 residues. CDR3 loop: CASSLGRITEAFF.

The chain is built from TRBV28 and TRBJ1-1; TCRdb's assignment of TRBD1 cannot be checked, as there is no DNA. This CDR3 comprises 17 residues. Per germline, CDR1 MDHEN and CDR2 SYDVKM. CDR3 in amino acids: CASSFPRTGDFDTEAFF.

This sequence joins TRBV7-6 and TRBJ2-7; TCRdb returns TRBD1, unconfirmable since there is no DNA. The CDR3 has 14 residues. The V gene's germline CDR1 is SGHVS and CDR2 FNYEAQ. The CDR3 is CASSLVIRGDEQYF.

This sequence joins TRBV29-1 and TRBJ2-2; TCRdb's assignment of TRBD2 cannot be checked, as there is no DNA. CDR3 length: 16 amino acids. Germline V gene sequence: CDR1 SQVTM, CDR2 ANQGSEA. The CDR3 reads CSVGLAGGLNTGELFF.

The V call is TRBV7-9, the J call TRBJ2-5; TCRdb's D gene call, TRBD1, goes unchecked for lack of DNA. The CDR3 extends over 13 amino acids. CDR1 is SEHNR and CDR2 is FQNEAQ in the germline V gene (reference sequence). The CDR3 spells CASSSGTGETQYF.

The rearrangement links TRBV7-2 to TRBJ2-7; TCRdb's D call of TRBD1 is untestable without DNA. Germline V gives CDR1 SGHTA, CDR2 FQGNSA. This CDR3 comprises 15 residues. This CDR3 reads CASSRPDGSSYEQYF.

The V and J genes are TRBV12-3 or TRBV12-4 and TRBJ2-7. The CDR3 has 13 residues. The CDR3 is CASSYIAGYEQYF.

CDR3 protein: CSVDGIFRGTEAFF. This chain joins TRBV29-1 and TRBJ1-1. CDR1 and CDR2 (germline): SQVTM, ANQGSEA. The CDR3 has 14 amino acids. Together with reference TRBV29-1 and TRBJ1-1, the CDR3 gives the full variable domain: SAVISQKPSRDICQRGTSLTIQCQVDSQVTMMFWYRQQPGQSLTLIATANQGSEATYESGFVIDKFPISRPNLTFSTLTVSNMSPEDSSIYLCSVDGIFRGTEAFFGQGTRLTVV.